The clone carrying this TCR beta chain was observed a handful of times. CDR3 length: 16 amino acids. CDR1 is SEHNR, CDR2 FQNEAQ, per germline (reference sequence). Trimming removed 5 bases from V and 4 bases from J, with 18 bases in between. The second PCR ran about 7 to 12 cycles with a sample-barcoded 5' primer and J-beta primers. One entry per CDR3 protein results from TCRdb running MiXCR on the 5' RACE reads. The sample includes around 1.7 million distinct CDR3 sequences, over 25% seen only once; the top ten take roughly 8.2%. These data originate in a study of blood T cells in healthy people across ages.

Material for sequencing was blood. The chain uses TRBV7-9 and TRBJ2-1, with unresolved D. The receptor's source is a woman aged 30 to 39 in good health. As DNA, the CDR3 is TGTGCCAGCAGCCCCGGATCCGGCAGAGAATACAATGAGCAGTTCTTC. It translates to CASSPGSGREYNEQFF.